These 22 T cell receptor beta chains originate from one sample sequenced in a study of sequential checkpoint blockade in melanoma (dated by TCRdb to between 2017 and 2020). Library construction relied on the immunoSEQ multiplex PCR assay. TCRdb took over this immuneACCESS table, retaining in-frame rearrangements with V and J assigned. Such tables are incomplete; in checked studies, under half of the missing clones stem from an unresolved V gene, and the remainder is unexplained. The sample data list thousands of clones, and over 25% of these were observed just once. The ten largest clones add up to under 25% of the sample. The sample's treatment or condition label, decoded: randomized to nivolumab then ipilimumab (arm A) or the reverse (arm B). The material was tumor tissue (inferred from file names), obtained from a patient given nivolumab and ipilimumab in sequence. The source of these receptors is a human donor with melanoma.

The J gene is TRBJ2-4, the V gene TRBV19, with D unresolved. CDR1 is LNHDA, CDR2 SQIVND, per germline (reference sequence). The CDR3 length is 12 residues. V was cut by 2 bases and J by 6 bases, with 5 bases left in between. The CDR3 DNA reads as TGTGCCAGTAGTATAAATGGAAACATTCAGTACTTC. Encoded protein: CASSINGNIQYF.

The rearrangement links TRBV19 to TRBJ2-1; a weak D match, TRBD1 (6 bases). V was pared by 6 bases and J by 4 bases, with 16 bases between. Germline V lookup: CDR1 LNHDA, CDR2 SQIVND (reference sequence). CDR3 length: 15 amino acids. The CDR3 DNA reads TGTGCCAGTAGACTTACAGGGTCAGGTTACAATGAGCAGTTCTTC. This codes for CASRLTGSGYNEQFF.

The chain uses TRBV14 and TRBJ1-6; D is uncertain. CDR3 size: 15 residues. V was pared by 0 bases and J by 6 bases, with 9 bases between. Germline V lookup: CDR1 SGHDN, CDR2 FVKESK. The CDR3 DNA reads TGTGCCAGCAGCCAAGATCAAGGGCGTAATTCACCCCTCCACTTT. Its translation: CASSQDQGRNSPLHF. The variable domain in full, completed from reference TRBV14 and TRBJ1-6, reads EAGVTQFPSHSVIEKGQTVTLRCDPISGHDNLYWYRRVMGKEIKFLLHFVKESKQDESGMPNNRFLAERTGGTYSTLKVQPAELEDSGVYFCASSQDQGRNSPLHFGNGTRLTVT.

The chain employs TRBV12-5 and TRBJ1-2; TRBD1 is a possible D gene (6 bases). Between the trimmed V and J ends, which lost 4 bases and 8 bases, there was a span of 17 bases. The CDR3 is made up of 14 amino acids. The germline CDR1 and CDR2 sequences are LGHNT and FRNRAP. In DNA form, the CDR3 reads TGTGCTAGTGGTTCCCTATCAGGGACAAGGGGCTACACCTTC. It specifies CASGSLSGTRGYTF. Full variable domain (remainder filled in from reference TRBV12-5 and TRBJ1-2): DARVTQTPRHKVTEMGQEVTMRCQPILGHNTVFWYRQTMMQGLELLAYFRNRAPLDDSGMPKDRFSAEMPDATLATLKIQPSEPRDSAVYFCASGSLSGTRGYTFGSGTRLTVV.

This clone was counted only a few times. V gene TRBV10-3 combines with J gene TRBJ2-6, with TRBD1 as a possible D gene (6 bases). CDR1 is ENHRY and CDR2 is SYGVKD in the germline V gene. The CDR3 length is 16 residues. Trimming took off 9 bases at V and 0 bases at J, with 15 bases between the two ends. The CDR3 sequence is CAIPRDTASGANVLTF. DNA for the CDR3: TGTGCCATACCACGGGACACTGCCTCTGGGGCCAACGTCCTGACTTTC.

This chain joins TRBV19 and TRBJ1-4; 10 bases align to TRBD1. The junction had 3 bases not matched to a gene; V was cut back by 6 bases and J by 8 bases. Per the germline V gene, CDR1 is LNHDA and CDR2 is SQIVND (reference sequence). This CDR3 is built from 13 residues. CDR3 protein: CASSWTGGEKLFF. The CDR3 DNA is TGTGCCAGTAGCTGGACAGGGGGGGAAAAACTGTTTTTT. The full variable domain, in which reference TRBV19 and TRBJ1-4 provide the parts outside the CDR3, is DGGITQSPKYLFRKEGQNVTLSCEQNLNHDAMYWYRQDPGQGLRLIYYSQIVNDFQKGDIAEGYSVSREKKESFPLTVTSAQKNPTAFYLCASSWTGGEKLFFGSGTQLSVL.

By its share, this clone is medium-sized. The chain has TRBV4-1 and TRBJ2-1, with 8 bases aligning to TRBD2. The length of the CDR3 is 16 residues. V lost 3 bases to trimming and J lost 0 bases; unmatched junction nucleotides: 4. Germline V gene lookup returns CDR1 MGHRA and CDR2 YSYEKL. CDR3 bases: TGCGCCAGCAGCCACCAGCGGGGGAGCTCCTACAATGAGCAGTTCTTC. It yields the protein CASSHQRGSSYNEQFF.

The chain employs TRBV19 and TRBJ1-1; D unclear. Trimming pared 5 bases from V and 7 bases from J, leaving 11 bases between. The CDR3 consists of 12 residues. The germline V gene encodes CDR1 LNHDA and CDR2 SQIVND (reference sequence). DNA for the CDR3: TGTGCCAGTAGTGATTGGACGCTTGAAGCTTTCTTT. Translating it yields CASSDWTLEAFF.

By sample share, this clone is medium-sized. The chain employs TRBV2 and TRBJ1-6, with no clear D. V lost 5 bases to trimming and J lost 6 bases, with 17 bases between them. This CDR3 is 16 amino acids long. The germline V gene encodes CDR1 SNHLY and CDR2 FYNNEI. In DNA, the CDR3 is TGTGCCAGCAGTCCTCGGACCGACACGGGTAATTCACCCCTCCACTTT. It is translated as CASSPRTDTGNSPLHF.

The CDR3 DNA is TGTGCCAGCAGGGAGGGGGGGGGCTCCTACAATGAGCAGTTCTTC. As protein: CASREGGGSYNEQFF. This chain joins TRBV6-8 and TRBJ2-1; D is possibly TRBD2 (7 bases). The CDR3 is 15 amino acids. Germline loops: CDR1 MNHGY, CDR2 SAAAGT. The V end was cut by 6 bases, the J end by 0 bases, with 12 bases between.

The rearrangement uses TRBV6-8 and TRBJ1-3; D might be TRBD1 (5 bases). Trimming took 7 bases from V and 7 from J, leaving 17 bases between them. CDR3 length: 14 residues. Germline CDR1 reads MNHGY; CDR2 reads SAAAGT. The CDR3: CASNLGLRDNTIYF. DNA for the CDR3: TGTGCCAGCAATTTGGGACTCCGAGACAACACCATATATTTT.

There are a few counts of this clone. The genes are TRBV1 and TRBJ2-5; the D call in the table, TRBD2, was not verified against the DNA. TRBV1 is classified as a pseudogene. The CDR3 has 17 amino acids. CDR3 sequence: CTSSQDPSGGNKETQYF. The CDR3 nucleotides read TGCACCAGCAGCCAAGACCCTAGCGGGGGAAATAAAGAGACCCAGTACTTC.

This clone was picked up a small number of times. The chain links TRBV7-4 to TRBJ2-7; D ambiguous. This CDR3 is 13 amino acids long. CDR1 is SGHVT and CDR2 is SQSDAQ in the germline V gene. V was trimmed by 4 bases and J by 4 bases, leaving 11 bases between them. CDR3: CASSWNIAYEQYF. Written as DNA, the CDR3 is TGTGCCAGCAGCTGGAACATAGCTTACGAGCAGTACTTC.

The chain links TRBV14 to TRBJ1-1; no clear D. With 2 bases removed from V and 1 base from J, the gap between germline ends came to 5 bases. The CDR3 contains 13 residues. CDR1 and CDR2 (germline): SGHDN, FVKESK. CDR3 sequence (DNA): TGTGCCAGCAGCCAAAACACGAACACTGAAGCTTTCTTT. Protein: CASSQNTNTEAFF.

This clone has only a few counts. The CDR3 here is CASSTGDVGNTEAFF. Here the CDR3 DNA reads TGTGCCAGTAGTACAGGGGACGTAGGGAACACTGAAGCTTTCTTT. The chain combines TRBV19 with TRBJ1-1, with D tentatively TRBD1 (6 bases). Germline V gene lookup returns CDR1 LNHDA and CDR2 SQIVND (reference sequence). V was trimmed by 4 bases and J by 1 base, leaving 13 bases between them. This CDR3 spans 15 amino acids. Combining the CDR3 with reference TRBV19 and TRBJ1-1 gives the whole variable domain DGGITQSPKYLFRKEGQNVTLSCEQNLNHDAMYWYRQDPGQGLRLIYYSQIVNDFQKGDIAEGYSVSREKKESFPLTVTSAQKNPTAFYLCASSTGDVGNTEAFFGQGTRLTVV.

This clone turned up a few times. The chain employs TRBV6-8 and TRBJ1-6; D not resolved. The CDR3 sequence is 17 residues long. The V and J ends lost 7 bases and 6 bases respectively, with 22 bases between them. Per germline, CDR1 MNHGY and CDR2 SAAAGT. The CDR3 protein is CASKRAIEAIINSPLHF. The CDR3 nucleotides are TGTGCCAGCAAGAGGGCCATAGAAGCGATAATTAATTCACCCCTCCACTTT.

With regard to this clone: Different DNA sequences within this sample yield the same CDR3. V usage is TRBV19 and J usage is TRBJ2-7; the match to TRBD1 covers 9 bases. J gave up 2 bases and V 3 bases, and 5 bases lay outside the gene matches. The CDR3 loop spans 15 amino acids. CDR1 and CDR2 (germline): LNHDA, SQIVND (reference sequence). CDR3 DNA: TGTGCCAGTAGTATCTCGGGGACAGGGACCTACGAGCAGTACTTC. This sequence encodes CASSISGTGTYEQYF.

A few counts support this clone. V is TRBV5-1 and J is TRBJ2-1; 7 bases are a match to TRBD2. The germline CDR1 and CDR2 sequences are SGHRS and YFSETQ. The CDR3 length is 14 residues. V lost 7 bases to trimming and J lost 5 bases; unmatched junction nucleotides: 9. CDR3 DNA sequence: TGCGCCAGCTCCATGGGGGGGAAGGACAATGAGCAGTTCTTC. It is translated as CASSMGGKDNEQFF.

This clone turned up a few times. The rearrangement links TRBV11-3 to TRBJ2-5, with D maybe TRBD1 (7 bases). The germline CDR1 and CDR2 sequences are SGHNT and YENEEA. Trimming took 3 bases from V and 5 from J, leaving 19 bases between them. This CDR3 is built from 16 residues. DNA for the CDR3: TGTGCCAGCAGCTTGGTCAACAGGGGTGGAGGGGAGACCCAGTACTTC. Translation gives CASSLVNRGGGETQYF.

The V and J genes are TRBV18 and TRBJ2-4; no clear D gene. The V end was cut by 1 base, the J end by 5 bases, with 12 bases between. The CDR3 runs to 15 residues. Germline CDR1 and CDR2: KGHSH and LQKENI. The CDR3 DNA sequence: TGTGCCAGCTCACCACGTCCGCAGAGTCAAAACATTCAGTACTTC. Translating it yields CASSPRPQSQNIQYF.

This chain connects TRBV5-1 to TRBJ1-5; D gene ambiguous. Germline V gene data show CDR1 as SGHRS and CDR2 as YFSETQ. Trimming cost V 1 base and J 2 bases, with 13 bases left between them. The CDR3 is 16 amino acids. CDR3 nucleotide sequence: TGCGCCAGCAGCTTGAAAAGAAGGTGGGGCAATCAGCCCCAGCATTTT. Protein product: CASSLKRRWGNQPQHF.

This clone was found once. The chain is built from TRBV5-1 and TRBJ1-1; no firm D call. Germline assignment: CDR1 SGHRS and CDR2 YFSETQ. Trimming left V 0 bases short and J 0 bases short, with 6 bases between. The CDR3 length is 14 residues. The CDR3 loop reads CASSLVQLNTEAFF. In DNA form, the CDR3 reads TGCGCCAGCAGCTTGGTCCAGTTGAACACTGAAGCTTTCTTT.